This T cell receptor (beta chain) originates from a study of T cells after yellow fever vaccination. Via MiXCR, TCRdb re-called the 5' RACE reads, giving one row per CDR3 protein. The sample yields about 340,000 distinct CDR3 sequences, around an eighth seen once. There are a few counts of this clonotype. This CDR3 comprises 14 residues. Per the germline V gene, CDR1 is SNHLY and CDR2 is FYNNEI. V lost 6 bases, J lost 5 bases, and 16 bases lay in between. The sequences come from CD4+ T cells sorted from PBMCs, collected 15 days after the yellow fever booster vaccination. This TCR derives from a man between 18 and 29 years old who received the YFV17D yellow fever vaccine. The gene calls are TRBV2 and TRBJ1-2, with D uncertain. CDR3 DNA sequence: TGTGCCAGCAGCGACCGCGGACTTGTATATGGCTACACCTTC. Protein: CASSDRGLVYGYTF. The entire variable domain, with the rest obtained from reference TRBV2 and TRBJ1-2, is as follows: EPEVTQTPSHQVTQMGQEVILRCVPISNHLYFYWYRQILGQKVEFLVSFYNNEISEKSEIFDDQFSVERPDGSNFTLKIRSTKLEDSAMYFCASSDRGLVYGYTFGSGTRLTVV.